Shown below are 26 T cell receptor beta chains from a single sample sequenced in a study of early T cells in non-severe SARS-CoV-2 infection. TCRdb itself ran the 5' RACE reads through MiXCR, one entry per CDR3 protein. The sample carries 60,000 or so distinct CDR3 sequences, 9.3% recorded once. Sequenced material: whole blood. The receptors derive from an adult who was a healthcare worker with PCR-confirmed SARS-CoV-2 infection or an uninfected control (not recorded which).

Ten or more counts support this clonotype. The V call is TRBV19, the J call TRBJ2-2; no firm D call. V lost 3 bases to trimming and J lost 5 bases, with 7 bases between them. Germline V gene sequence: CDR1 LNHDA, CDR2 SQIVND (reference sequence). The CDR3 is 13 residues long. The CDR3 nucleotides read TGTGCCAGTAGTATCCAGAGGACCGGGGAGCTGTTTTTT. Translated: CASSIQRTGELFF.

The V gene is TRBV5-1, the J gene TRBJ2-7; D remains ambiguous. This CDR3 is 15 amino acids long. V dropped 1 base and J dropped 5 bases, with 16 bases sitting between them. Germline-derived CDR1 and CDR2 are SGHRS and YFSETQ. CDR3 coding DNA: TGCGCCAGCAGCTTGTTCCCCTCAAATCGCGACGAGCAGTACTTC. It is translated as CASSLFPSNRDEQYF.

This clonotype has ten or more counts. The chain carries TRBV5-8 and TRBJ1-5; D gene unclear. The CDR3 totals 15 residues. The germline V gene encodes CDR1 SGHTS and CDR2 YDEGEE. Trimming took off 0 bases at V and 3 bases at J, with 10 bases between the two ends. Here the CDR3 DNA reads TGTGCCAGCAGCTTGGGGACGGTAAACAATCAGCCCCAGCATTTT. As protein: CASSLGTVNNQPQHF.

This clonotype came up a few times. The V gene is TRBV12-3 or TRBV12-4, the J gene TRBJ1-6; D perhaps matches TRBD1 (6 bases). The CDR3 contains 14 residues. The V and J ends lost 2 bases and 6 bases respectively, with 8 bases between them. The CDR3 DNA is TGTGCCAGCAGTTTACAGGGGTTTAATTCACCCCTCCACTTT. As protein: CASSLQGFNSPLHF.

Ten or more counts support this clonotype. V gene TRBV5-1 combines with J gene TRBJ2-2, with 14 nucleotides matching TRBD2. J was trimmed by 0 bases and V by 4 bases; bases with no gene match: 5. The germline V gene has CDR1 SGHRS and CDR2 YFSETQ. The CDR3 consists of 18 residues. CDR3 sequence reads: CASSLRTSGGPNTGELFF. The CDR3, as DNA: TGCGCCAGCAGCCTACGGACTAGCGGGGGGCCGAACACCGGGGAGCTGTTTTTT.

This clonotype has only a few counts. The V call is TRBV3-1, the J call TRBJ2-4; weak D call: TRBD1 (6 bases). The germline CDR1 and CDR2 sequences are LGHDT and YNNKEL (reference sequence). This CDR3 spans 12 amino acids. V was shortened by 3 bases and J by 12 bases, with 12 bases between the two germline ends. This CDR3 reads CASSQLQGAQYF. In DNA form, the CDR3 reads TGTGCCAGCAGCCAGCTACAGGGAGCTCAGTACTTC.

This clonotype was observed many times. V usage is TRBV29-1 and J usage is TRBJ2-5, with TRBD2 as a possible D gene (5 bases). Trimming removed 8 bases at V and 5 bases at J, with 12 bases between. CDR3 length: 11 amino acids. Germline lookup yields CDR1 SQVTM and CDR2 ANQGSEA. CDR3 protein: CSFAGYETQYF. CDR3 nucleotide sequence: TGCAGCTTTGCGGGTTATGAGACCCAGTACTTC.

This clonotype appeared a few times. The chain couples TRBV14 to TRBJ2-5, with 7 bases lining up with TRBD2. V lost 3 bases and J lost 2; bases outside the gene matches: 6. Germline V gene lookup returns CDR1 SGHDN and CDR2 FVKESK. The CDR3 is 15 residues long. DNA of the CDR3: TGTGCCAGCAGCCAGCAAAACGGGGGGCAAGAGACCCAGTACTTC. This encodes CASSQQNGGQETQYF.

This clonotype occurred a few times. The DNA of the CDR3 is TGTGCCAGCAGCTTAACCAATGGACAGGGGTGGACAGATACGCAGTATTTT. As protein: CASSLTNGQGWTDTQYF. J is TRBJ2-3 and V is TRBV11-1; 9 bases match TRBD1. J was trimmed by 3 bases and V by 2 bases; bases with no gene match: 9. This CDR3 has 17 residues. Germline CDR1 reads SGHAT; CDR2 reads FQDESV (reference sequence).

CDR3 in DNA: TGTGCCAGCAGCTTAGATCCTAACTATGGCTACACCTTC. This sequence encodes CASSLDPNYGYTF. The chain combines TRBV11-2 with TRBJ1-2, with D unclear. This CDR3 contains 13 residues. Germline-derived CDR1 and CDR2 are SGHAT and FQNNGV. The ends were cut back, 0 bases at V and 0 bases at J, with 2 bases in the middle.

DNA for the CDR3: TGTGCCAGCAGATCGACTAGTGATGGGGAGACCCAGTACTTC. Its translation is CASRSTSDGETQYF. The rearrangement links TRBV13 to TRBJ2-5; D is perhaps TRBD2 (6 bases). The CDR3 extends over 14 amino acids. V was shortened by 6 bases and J by 5 bases, with 16 bases between the two germline ends. The V gene's germline CDR1 is PRHDT and CDR2 FYEKMQ (reference sequence).

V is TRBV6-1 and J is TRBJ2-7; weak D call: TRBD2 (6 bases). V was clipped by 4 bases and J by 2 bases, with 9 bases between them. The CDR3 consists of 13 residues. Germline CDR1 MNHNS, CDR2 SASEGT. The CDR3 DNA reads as TGTGCCAGCAGTGGGAGGGCAGCCTACGAGCAGTACTTC. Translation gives CASSGRAAYEQYF.

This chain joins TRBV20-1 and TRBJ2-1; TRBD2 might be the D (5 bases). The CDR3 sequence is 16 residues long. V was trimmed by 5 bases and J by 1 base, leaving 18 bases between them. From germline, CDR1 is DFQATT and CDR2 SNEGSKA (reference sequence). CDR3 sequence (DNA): TGCAGTGCTGTCCGGACTGGCCCGAAATCCTACAATGAGCAGTTCTTC. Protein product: CSAVRTGPKSYNEQFF.

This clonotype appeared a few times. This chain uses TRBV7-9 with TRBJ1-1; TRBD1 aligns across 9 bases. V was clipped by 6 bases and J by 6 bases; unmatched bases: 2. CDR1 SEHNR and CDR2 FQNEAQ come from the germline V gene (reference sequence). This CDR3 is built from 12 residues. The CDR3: CASRTGGSEAFF. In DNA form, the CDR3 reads TGTGCCAGCAGGACAGGGGGATCTGAAGCTTTCTTT.

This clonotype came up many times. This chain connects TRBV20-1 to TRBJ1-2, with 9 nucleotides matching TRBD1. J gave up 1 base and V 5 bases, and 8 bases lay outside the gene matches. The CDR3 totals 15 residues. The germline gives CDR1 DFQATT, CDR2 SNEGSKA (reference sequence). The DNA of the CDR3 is TGCAGTGCTTTGGACAGGGGACTCATTAACTATGGCTACACCTTC. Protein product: CSALDRGLINYGYTF.

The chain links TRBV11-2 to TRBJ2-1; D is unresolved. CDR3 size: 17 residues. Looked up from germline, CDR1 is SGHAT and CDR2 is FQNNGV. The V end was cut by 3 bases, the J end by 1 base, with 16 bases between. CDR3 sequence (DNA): TGTGCCAGCAGCTTCCCAATTCGGTACCAGTCCTACAATGAGCAGTTCTTC. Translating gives CASSFPIRYQSYNEQFF.

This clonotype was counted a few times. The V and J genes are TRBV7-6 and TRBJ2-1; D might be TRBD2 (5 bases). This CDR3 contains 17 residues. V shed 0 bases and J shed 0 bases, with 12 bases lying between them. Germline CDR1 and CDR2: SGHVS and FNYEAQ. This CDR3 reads CASSLAPAESSYNEQFF. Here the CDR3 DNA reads TGTGCCAGCAGCTTAGCCCCAGCGGAAAGCTCCTACAATGAGCAGTTCTTC. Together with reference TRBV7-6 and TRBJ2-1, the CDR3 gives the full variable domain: GAGVSQSPRYKVTKRGQDVALRCDPISGHVSLYWYRQALGQGPEFLTYFNYEAQQDKSGLPNDRFSAERPEGSISTLTIQRTEQRDSAMYRCASSLAPAESSYNEQFFGPGTRLTVL.

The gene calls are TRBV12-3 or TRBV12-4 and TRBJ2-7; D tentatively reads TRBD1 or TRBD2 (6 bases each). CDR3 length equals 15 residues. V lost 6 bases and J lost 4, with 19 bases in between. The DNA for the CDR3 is TGTGCCAGCAGCCGCCCCGGGCAGGGGAGGTACGAGCAGTACTTC. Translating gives CASSRPGQGRYEQYF.

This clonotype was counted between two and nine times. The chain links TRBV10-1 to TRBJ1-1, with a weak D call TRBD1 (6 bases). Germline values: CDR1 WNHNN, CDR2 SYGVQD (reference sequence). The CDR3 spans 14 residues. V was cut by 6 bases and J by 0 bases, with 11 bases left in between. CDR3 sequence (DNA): TGCGCCAGCAGCCCGGACAGTATGAACACTGAAGCTTTCTTT. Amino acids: CASSPDSMNTEAFF.

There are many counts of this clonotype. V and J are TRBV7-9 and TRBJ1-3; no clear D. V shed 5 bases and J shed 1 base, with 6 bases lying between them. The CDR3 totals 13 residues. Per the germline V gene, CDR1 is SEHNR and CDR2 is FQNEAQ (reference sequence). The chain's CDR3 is CASSAMSGNTIYF. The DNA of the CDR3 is TGTGCCAGCAGCGCGATGTCTGGAAACACCATATATTTT.

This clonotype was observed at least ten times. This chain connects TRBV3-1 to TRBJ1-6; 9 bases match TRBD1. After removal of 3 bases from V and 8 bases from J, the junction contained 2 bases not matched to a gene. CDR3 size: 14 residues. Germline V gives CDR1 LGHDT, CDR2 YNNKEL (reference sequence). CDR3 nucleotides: TGTGCCAGCAGCCAGGGACAGGGATATTCACCCCTCCACTTT. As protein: CASSQGQGYSPLHF.

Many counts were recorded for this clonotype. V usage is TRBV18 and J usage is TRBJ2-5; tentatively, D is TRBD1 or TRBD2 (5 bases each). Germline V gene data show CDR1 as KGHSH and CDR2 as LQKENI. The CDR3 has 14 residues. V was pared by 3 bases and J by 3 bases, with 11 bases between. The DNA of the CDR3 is TGTGCCAGCTCACCCGGGACCGTAGAAGAGACCCAGTACTTC. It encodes CASSPGTVEETQYF.

CDR3 in amino acids: CASSWGQGTYNEQFF. The CDR3 nucleotides are TGTGCCAGTAGTTGGGGCCAGGGGACCTACAATGAGCAGTTCTTC. This sequence joins TRBV19 and TRBJ2-1, with a weak D call TRBD1 (6 bases). This CDR3 is 15 amino acids long. CDR1 and CDR2 from the germline V gene are LNHDA and SQIVND (reference sequence). V was clipped by 5 bases and J by 2 bases, with 13 bases between them.

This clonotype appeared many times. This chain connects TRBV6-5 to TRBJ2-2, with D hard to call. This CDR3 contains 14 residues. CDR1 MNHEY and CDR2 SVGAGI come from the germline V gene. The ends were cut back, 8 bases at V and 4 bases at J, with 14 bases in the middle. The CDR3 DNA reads TGTGCCAGCGTAGGAACTCCAGGCACCGGGGAGCTGTTTTTT. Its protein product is CASVGTPGTGELFF.

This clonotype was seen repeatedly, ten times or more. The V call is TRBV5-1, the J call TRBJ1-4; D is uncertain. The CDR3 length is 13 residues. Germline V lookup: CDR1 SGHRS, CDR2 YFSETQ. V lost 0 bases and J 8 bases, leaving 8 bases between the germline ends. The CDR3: CASSLEGSEKLFF. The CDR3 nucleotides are TGCGCCAGCAGCTTGGAGGGATCCGAAAAACTGTTTTTT.

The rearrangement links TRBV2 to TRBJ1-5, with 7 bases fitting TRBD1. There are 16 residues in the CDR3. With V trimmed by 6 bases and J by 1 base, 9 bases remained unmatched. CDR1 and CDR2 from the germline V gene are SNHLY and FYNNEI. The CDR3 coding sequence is TGTGCCAGCAGCCGCATGGGACAGCGGAGCAATCAGCCCCAGCATTTT. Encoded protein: CASSRMGQRSNQPQHF.